These 20 T cell receptor beta chains were all obtained from the same sample, sequenced in a study of human CD8 memory T cell subsets. Sequencing libraries of TCR beta were made by UMI-labeled 5' RACE. TCRdb processed the 5' RACE reads again and assigns one entry to each CDR3 protein, with no DNA. The data show approximately 10,000 distinct CDR3 sequences, and the top ten clones hold roughly 9%. Sequencing was carried out using CD8+ stem-like memory T cells (TSCM and TCM) sorted from PBMCs. The subset denotes: stem-like memory CD8 T cells (TSTEM), CCR7+ PD-1- TIGIT-. The source is a human donor in good health.

The chain joins TRBV20-1 to TRBJ2-5. Germline loops: CDR1 DFQATT, CDR2 SNEGSKA (reference sequence). CDR3 size: 13 residues. The CDR3 here is CSARILAEETQYF.

V gene TRBV14 combines with J gene TRBJ2-5. Germline V gene data show CDR1 as SGHDN and CDR2 as FVKESK. This CDR3 is 16 amino acids long. The CDR3 here is CASSQDPTGYQETQYF.

V is TRBV12-3 or TRBV12-4 and J is TRBJ2-3; the D gene TCRdb calls, TRBD2, cannot be checked with no DNA. CDR3 length: 14 amino acids. CDR3 in amino acids: CASSRGSSTDTQYF.

The chain joins TRBV4-1 to TRBJ1-1; the D gene TCRdb calls, TRBD1, cannot be checked with no DNA. The CDR3 has 17 residues. Germline loops: CDR1 MGHRA, CDR2 YSYEKL. CDR3 in amino acids: CASSQESSMWTWTEAFF.

The gene calls are TRBV29-1 and TRBJ2-7; TCRdb's assignment of TRBD2 cannot be checked, as there is no DNA. The CDR3 has 17 residues. Germline loops: CDR1 SQVTM, CDR2 ANQGSEA. CDR3: CSVEQPSGGLRGDEQYF.

The chain employs TRBV12-3 or TRBV12-4 and TRBJ1-1. The CDR3 runs 14 residues. CDR3 in amino acids: CASSLGGRGTEAFF.

This chain connects TRBV6-5 to TRBJ2-5; lacking DNA, the TRBD1 call made by TCRdb goes unchecked. CDR1 is MNHEY, CDR2 SVGAGI, per germline. The length of the CDR3 is 17 residues. This CDR3 reads CASSYVLDRRDQETQYF.

This rearrangement joins TRBV11-2 to TRBJ2-5; with no DNA, the TCRdb D assignment of TRBD1 cannot be verified. Germline CDR1 and CDR2: SGHAT and FQNNGV. The CDR3 runs 14 residues. The CDR3 protein is CASSLPGGQETQYF.

This chain joins TRBV24-1 and TRBJ2-3; TCRdb calls TRBD1, which cannot be checked without DNA. There are 15 residues in the CDR3. Germline CDR1 KGHDR, CDR2 SFDVKD. CDR3 in amino acids: CATSDWDRAADGQYF.

The chain carries TRBV7-8 and TRBJ2-1; TCRdb outputs TRBD2, but without DNA this stays unchecked. The CDR3 length is 17 residues. Germline V gene data show CDR1 as SGHVS and CDR2 as FQNEAQ. The CDR3 is CASSLEVGTSGDNEQFF. Complete variable domain (other parts from reference TRBV7-8 and TRBJ2-1): GAGVSQSPRYKVAKRGQDVALRCDPISGHVSLFWYQQALGQGPEFLTYFQNEAQLDKSGLPSDRFFAERPEGSVSTLKIQRTQQEDSAVYLCASSLEVGTSGDNEQFFGPGTRLTVL.

Frequency places this clonotype as medium-sized. The chain couples TRBV29-1 to TRBJ2-3; TCRdb's D gene call, TRBD2, goes unchecked for lack of DNA. CDR1 is SQVTM and CDR2 is ANQGSEA in the germline V gene. CDR3 length: 13 residues. CDR3 amino acids: CSGSSGSTDTQYF.

By frequency, this clonotype is medium-sized. This chain links TRBV7-9 with TRBJ2-1; TCRdb gives TRBD2 as the D gene, but with no DNA this cannot be confirmed. Germline V gene lookup returns CDR1 SEHNR and CDR2 FQNEAQ (reference sequence). CDR3 length: 13 residues. The CDR3 sequence: CASSLGPHPEQFF.

The chain combines TRBV6-1 with TRBJ1-2; the D call of TRBD1 rests on TCRdb alone, since no DNA is present to check it. The CDR3 has 16 residues. CDR1 is MNHNS, CDR2 SASEGT, per germline. The CDR3 spells CASSERDSHWTYGYTF.

The chain joins TRBV20-1 to TRBJ2-7; the D call from TCRdb, TRBD1, cannot be confirmed without DNA. The CDR3 contains 15 residues. Germline V gene lookup returns CDR1 DFQATT and CDR2 SNEGSKA (reference sequence). CDR3 amino acids: CSARDSLDSVGEQYF.

This clonotype counts as medium-sized by frequency. This chain links TRBV14 with TRBJ2-7. Germline loops: CDR1 SGHDN, CDR2 FVKESK. This CDR3 has 14 amino acids. The chain's CDR3 is CASSQGRLFYEQYF.

This clonotype is identified as medium-sized from frequency. The J gene is TRBJ2-2, the V gene TRBV12-3 or TRBV12-4; the D gene TCRdb calls, TRBD2, cannot be checked with no DNA. This CDR3 is 15 amino acids long. CDR3 residues: CASRGLAGNTGELFF.

Considering frequency, this clonotype is medium-sized. V gene TRBV12-3 or TRBV12-4 combines with J gene TRBJ1-1; the TCRdb call, TRBD1, lacks DNA for checking. The CDR3 length is 15 residues. The CDR3 region is CASTWPERGLGEAFF.

The chain couples TRBV12-5 to TRBJ2-2. This CDR3 has 12 amino acids. The germline V gene has CDR1 LGHNT and CDR2 FRNRAP. The CDR3 protein is CASGLEAGELFF.

The chain combines TRBV10-3 with TRBJ2-1; TCRdb names TRBD2, which stays unverified in the absence of DNA. The CDR3 is 15 amino acids. CDR1 is ENHRY, CDR2 SYGVKD, per germline. This chain's CDR3 is CAIGRLADSYNEQFF.

By frequency, this clonotype is medium-sized. The CDR3: CASSLGPSGPYNEQFF. The chain carries TRBV7-6 and TRBJ2-1; the D gene TCRdb calls, TRBD2, cannot be checked with no DNA. The CDR3 consists of 16 residues. Germline CDR1 SGHVS, CDR2 FNYEAQ.